This TCR beta chain was profiled in a study of CD8 T cells in Susac syndrome. Reverse transcription of roughly 0.45 to 1 ug RNA used random hexamers. MiXCR, run by TCRdb on the immunoSEQ multiplex PCR reads, gives a single entry per CDR3 protein. This sample has 130,000 or so distinct CDR3 sequences; 94% occur once, and the top ten carry more than 0.09%. The germline V gene has CDR1 SGHRS and CDR2 YFSETQ. The CDR3 is made up of 16 amino acids. The trim removed 1 base at V and 7 bases at J, leaving 9 bases unmatched. The sequence derives from a human donor in good health. The sequenced sample consisted of CD4+ T cells from PBMCs. The gene calls are TRBV5-1 and TRBJ2-1; TRBD2 matches at 9 bases. CDR3 region: CASSLRASGMGNEQFF. The CDR3 region has the DNA TGCGCCAGCAGCTTGCGGGCTAGCGGGATGGGAAATGAGCAGTTCTTC. Filled out from reference TRBV5-1 and TRBJ2-1, the complete variable domain reads KAGVTQTPRYLIKTRGQQVTLSCSPISGHRSVSWYQQTPGQGLQFLFEYFSETQRNKGNFPGRFSGRQFSNSRSEMNVSTLELGDSALYLCASSLRASGMGNEQFFGPGTRLTVL.